These 6 T cell receptor beta chains were all obtained from the same sample, sequenced in a study of control samples from healthy donors and cancer patients. Only in-frame clones appear in the TCRdb table, and some are missing; sequencing was by immunoSEQ multiplex PCR. Of 150,000 to 200,000 clones in the sample, approximately 92% were seen once. Sequenced input: blood. The receptors derive from a woman aged 40 to 50 in good health.

V and J are TRBV11-2 and TRBJ2-3, with a possible D match to TRBD2 (5 bases). Germline CDR1 and CDR2: SGHAT and FQNNGV. The CDR3 loop spans 12 amino acids. V was cut by 5 bases and J by 4 bases, with 7 bases left in between. CDR3 sequence reads: CASSHGADTQYF. CDR3 in DNA: TGTGCCAGCAGCCACGGGGCAGATACGCAGTATTTT.

The chain uses TRBV7-9 and TRBJ2-3; 14 bases line up with TRBD2. Trimming took 2 bases from V and 4 from J; bases not matched to a gene: 8. CDR1 and CDR2 from the germline V gene are SEHNR and FQNEAQ (reference sequence). This CDR3 is 18 amino acids long. For the CDR3, the DNA is TGTGCCAGCAGCTTAAGCGCCGGGACTAGCGGGGGAGCAGATACGCAGTATTTT. It specifies CASSLSAGTSGGADTQYF.

The chain combines TRBV6-5 with TRBJ2-7; tentatively, D is TRBD1 (6 bases). The CDR3 extends over 13 amino acids. CDR1 MNHEY and CDR2 SVGAGI come from the germline V gene. V was clipped by 1 base and J by 6 bases, with 10 bases between them. The CDR3 nucleotides read TGTGCCAGCAGTTACTTACAGGGTGCCGAGCAGTACTTC. Residues: CASSYLQGAEQYF.

V gene TRBV10-3 combines with J gene TRBJ1-2, with no clear D. V lost 0 bases, J lost 1 base, and 6 bases lay in between. Germline V gene data show CDR1 as ENHRY and CDR2 as SYGVKD. CDR3 length equals 14 residues. This chain's CDR3 is CAISESGGNYGYTF. In DNA, the CDR3 is TGTGCCATCAGTGAGTCCGGCGGTAACTATGGCTACACCTTC.

The rearrangement links TRBV6-5 to TRBJ2-7, with D perhaps matching TRBD2 (5 bases). Trimming pared 5 bases from V and 2 bases from J, leaving 10 bases between. The CDR3 spans 13 residues. The germline CDR1 and CDR2 sequences are MNHEY and SVGAGI. The CDR3 region has the DNA TGTGCCAGCAGTCGGACTGCAACCTACGAGCAGTACTTC. Translation gives CASSRTATYEQYF.

The chain couples TRBV2 to TRBJ2-5; D may be TRBD1 (6 bases). Trimming left V 6 bases short and J 1 base short, with 12 bases between. Germline CDR1 SNHLY, CDR2 FYNNEI. The CDR3 has 14 residues. The CDR3 region has the DNA TGTGCCAGCAGCGACCGGGACACCCAAGAGACCCAGTACTTC. Residues: CASSDRDTQETQYF.